This T cell receptor (beta chain) was retrieved from a study of T cell repertoires in ileal Crohn's disease. Sequencing used immunoSEQ multiplex PCR; TCRdb keeps in-frame clones, though not all of them. The table has approximately 4,200 clones, around 74% seen once. The CDR3 extends over 16 amino acids. V shed 1 base and J 8 bases; nucleotides not matched to a gene: 9. CDR1 and CDR2 (germline): SGHVS, FNYEAQ. Source material: ileal tissue. V and J are TRBV7-6 and TRBJ2-3; TRBD2 matches 10 bases. The TCR was taken from an adult with Crohn's disease. Here the CDR3 DNA reads TGTGCCAGCAGCTTAGGTCTAGCGGGAGCAGGAGGTACGCAGTATTTT. Protein sequence: CASSLGLAGAGGTQYF.